One and the same sample provided the 16 T cell receptor beta chains below, sequenced in a study of regulatory T cells in long-lasting Graves disease. The authors built TCR beta libraries using iRepertoire HTBI primers and Arm-PCR of CDR3 regions. TCRdb called the multiplex PCR reads again in MiXCR, with one record for every CDR3 protein. Here the sample spans 380,000 or so distinct CDR3 sequences, around 16% being singletons. This sample's time point: newly diagnosed GD, antithyroid drugs for less than 3 months. PBMCs provided the RNA from which the TCR library was made. These records were also assigned to another study, of T cells in Graves' hyperthyroidism and ophthalmopathy.

The material sequenced was peripheral blood mononuclear cells (PBMCs), taken at new diagnosis, from a patient treated with antithyroid drugs. The receptors derive from a young woman with Graves disease.

The V gene is TRBV2, the J gene TRBJ2-2, with D unresolved. The germline V gene has CDR1 SNHLY and CDR2 FYNNEI. The CDR3 loop spans 13 amino acids. The V end lost 5 bases, the J end lost 2 bases, and 6 bases lay between the germline ends. The DNA of the CDR3 is TGTGCCAGCAGTTACTTAAACACCGGGGAGCTGTTTTTT. Amino acids: CASSYLNTGELFF.

This clonotype was found many times. The chain employs TRBV3-1 and TRBJ2-3; D is unclear. This CDR3 has 13 residues. Looked up from germline, CDR1 is LGHDT and CDR2 is YNNKEL (reference sequence). V was clipped by 0 bases and J by 10 bases, with 11 bases between them. The CDR3 sequence: CASSQDIQTAQYF. CDR3 sequence (DNA): TGTGCCAGCAGCCAAGATATCCAGACGGCGCAGTATTTT.

This clonotype was recorded at least ten times. This rearrangement joins TRBV11-2 to TRBJ2-3, with D perhaps matching TRBD1 (6 bases). Germline CDR1 SGHAT, CDR2 FQNNGV. Trimming took 0 bases from V and 5 from J, leaving 15 bases between them. The CDR3 is 16 residues long. CDR3 loop: CASSLDRAQGGDTQYF. The CDR3 DNA reads TGTGCCAGCAGCTTAGACCGGGCACAGGGTGGAGATACGCAGTATTTT.

The chain links TRBV7-2 to TRBJ1-2, with D unclear. From germline, CDR1 is SGHTA and CDR2 FQGNSA. V lost 1 base and J 6 bases, leaving 9 bases between the germline ends. The CDR3 consists of 13 residues. The CDR3 nucleotides are TGTGCCAGCAGCTTAGTACTTGGCAATGGCTACACCTTC. Translated, it gives CASSLVLGNGYTF.

This clonotype was seen a handful of times. This sequence joins TRBV10-3 and TRBJ1-2, with D unclear. This CDR3 has 13 amino acids. Germline CDR1 is ENHRY and CDR2 is SYGVKD. V was cut by 4 bases and J by 1 base, with 7 bases left in between. The CDR3 nucleotides read TGTGCCATCAGTGCCCGGGGTAACTATGGCTACACCTTC. Translation: CAISARGNYGYTF.

The chain has TRBV20-1 and TRBJ2-1; 9 positions agree with TRBD1. The V segment lost 4 bases and the J segment 9 bases; nucleotides outside the gene matches: 10. The germline CDR1 and CDR2 sequences are DFQATT and SNEGSKA (reference sequence). This CDR3 contains 14 residues. CDR3: CSAKGQGNNSEQFF. The CDR3 nucleotides read TGCAGTGCTAAAGGACAGGGGAATAACAGTGAGCAGTTCTTC.

As regards this clonotype: A clone one base away is much larger, so this may be a read error. J is TRBJ2-2 and V is TRBV30; the match to TRBD1 covers 9 bases. Germline V CDR1 and CDR2: GTSNPN, SVGIG (reference sequence). This CDR3 spans 15 amino acids. The J segment lost 4 bases and the V segment lost 5 bases, leaving 8 bases of the junction unmatched. CDR3 loop: CAWGDRALLTGELFF. Written as DNA, the CDR3 is TGTGCCTGGGGGGACAGGGCGCTTCTCACCGGGGAGCTGTTTTTT.

This rearrangement joins TRBV5-1 to TRBJ1-2; no firm D call. Trimming took 1 base from V and 0 from J, leaving 10 bases between them. The CDR3 length is 15 residues. Germline V lookup: CDR1 SGHRS, CDR2 YFSETQ. The CDR3 is CASSLNDGANYGYTF. CDR3 sequence (DNA): TGCGCCAGCAGCTTGAACGACGGAGCTAACTATGGCTACACCTTC.

This clonotype was picked up a small number of times. The rearrangement links TRBV9 to TRBJ1-5, with 7 bases matching TRBD1. V lost 0 bases and J lost 1; bases outside the gene matches: 4. Germline CDR1 SGDLS, CDR2 YYNGEE. This CDR3 spans 16 amino acids. The CDR3 spells CASSVGPTGSNQPQHF. The CDR3 DNA reads as TGTGCCAGCAGCGTAGGGCCGACAGGGAGCAATCAGCCCCAGCATTTT.

The chain carries TRBV7-8 and TRBJ1-5; D is uncertain. Germline V gene data show CDR1 as SGHVS and CDR2 as FQNEAQ. The ends were cut back, 3 bases at V and 1 base at J, with 19 bases in the middle. The CDR3 has 18 amino acids. In DNA, the CDR3 is TGTGCCAGCAGCTTTGGAACCGAGATGGGTGGAAGCAATCAGCCCCAGCATTTT. It codes for CASSFGTEMGGSNQPQHF.

This clonotype was recorded at least ten times. The chain has TRBV20-1 and TRBJ2-7, with 7 bases fitting TRBD1. CDR1 is DFQATT and CDR2 is SNEGSKA in the germline V gene (reference sequence). CDR3 length: 15 residues. V gave up 4 bases and J gave up 0 bases; unmatched junction bases: 9. The CDR3 DNA sequence: TGCAGTGCTACCCCCCCGACAGGGAGCTCCTACGAGCAGTACTTC. Encoded protein: CSATPPTGSSYEQYF.

J is TRBJ1-1 and V is TRBV28; D unclear. CDR1 is MDHEN, CDR2 SYDVKM, per germline. Trimming removed 7 bases from V and 5 bases from J, with 8 bases in between. The CDR3 runs 11 residues. Here the CDR3 DNA reads TGTGCCAGCATTATGTTTACTGAAGCTTTCTTT. Protein: CASIMFTEAFF. The variable domain in full, completed from reference TRBV28 and TRBJ1-1, reads DVKVTQSSRYLVKRTGEKVFLECVQDMDHENMFWYRQDPGLGLRLIYFSYDVKMKEKGDIPEGYSVSREKKERFSLILESASTNQTSMYLCASIMFTEAFFGQGTRLTVV.

This clonotype was recorded a few times. The chain carries TRBV20-1 and TRBJ1-2, with 7 positions matching TRBD1. The V segment lost 5 bases and the J segment 4 bases; nucleotides outside the gene matches: 7. Germline V gives CDR1 DFQATT, CDR2 SNEGSKA (reference sequence). The CDR3 has 13 amino acids. The CDR3 nucleotides are TGCAGTGCTGACGGGACAGCAGCCTATGGCTACACCTTC. As protein: CSADGTAAYGYTF.

This clonotype came up many times. CDR3: CATSDLQGPGQPQHF. CDR3 nucleotides: TGTGCCACCAGTGATTTACAGGGGCCGGGACAGCCCCAGCATTTT. J is TRBJ1-5 and V is TRBV24-1; 7 bases match TRBD1. V was pared by 1 base and J by 7 bases, with 6 bases of the junction left unmatched. The CDR3 has 15 amino acids. Germline CDR1 is KGHDR and CDR2 is SFDVKD.

This clonotype was seen ten or more times. This sequence joins TRBV7-9 and TRBJ1-1; the D is unclear. This CDR3 has 13 residues. CDR1 is SEHNR and CDR2 is FQNEAQ in the germline V gene (reference sequence). V was trimmed by 6 bases and J by 1 base, leaving 9 bases between them. The CDR3 bases are TGTGCCAGCAGGTCTACTTGGAACACTGAAGCTTTCTTT. Residues: CASRSTWNTEAFF. The whole variable domain, filled in from reference TRBV7-9 and TRBJ1-1, reads DTGVSQNPRHKITKRGQNVTFRCDPISEHNRLYWYRQTLGQGPEFLTYFQNEAQLEKSRLLSDRFSAERPKGSFSTLEIQRTEQGDSAMYLCASRSTWNTEAFFGQGTRLTVV.

This clonotype was seen only a few times. The chain combines TRBV7-9 with TRBJ2-7; tentative D call: TRBD2 (6 bases). Germline CDR1 reads SEHNR; CDR2 reads FQNEAQ (reference sequence). CDR3 size: 16 residues. V was shortened by 6 bases and J by 0 bases, with 18 bases between the two germline ends. CDR3 sequence reads: CASSPPPGESSYEQYF. CDR3 bases: TGTGCCAGCAGTCCTCCCCCGGGGGAGAGCTCCTACGAGCAGTACTTC.